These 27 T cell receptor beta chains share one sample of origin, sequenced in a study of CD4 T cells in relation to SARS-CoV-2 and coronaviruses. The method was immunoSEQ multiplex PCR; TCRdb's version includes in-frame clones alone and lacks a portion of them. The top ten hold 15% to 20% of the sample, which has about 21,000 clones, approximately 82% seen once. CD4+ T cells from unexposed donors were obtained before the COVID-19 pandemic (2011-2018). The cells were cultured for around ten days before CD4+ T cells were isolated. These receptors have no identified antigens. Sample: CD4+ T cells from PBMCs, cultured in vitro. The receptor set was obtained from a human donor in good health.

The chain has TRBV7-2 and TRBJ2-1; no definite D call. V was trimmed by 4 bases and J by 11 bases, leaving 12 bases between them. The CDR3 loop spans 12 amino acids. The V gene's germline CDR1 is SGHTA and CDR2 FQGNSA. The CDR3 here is CASSSHPTKQFF. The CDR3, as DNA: TGTGCCAGCAGCTCCCACCCTACCAAGCAGTTCTTC.

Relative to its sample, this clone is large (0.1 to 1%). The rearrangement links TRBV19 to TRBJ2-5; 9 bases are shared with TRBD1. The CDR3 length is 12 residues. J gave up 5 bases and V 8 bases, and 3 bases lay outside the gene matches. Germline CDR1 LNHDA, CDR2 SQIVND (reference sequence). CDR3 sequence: CASEGQGETQYF. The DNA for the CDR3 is TGTGCCAGTGAAGGACAGGGGGAGACCCAGTACTTC.

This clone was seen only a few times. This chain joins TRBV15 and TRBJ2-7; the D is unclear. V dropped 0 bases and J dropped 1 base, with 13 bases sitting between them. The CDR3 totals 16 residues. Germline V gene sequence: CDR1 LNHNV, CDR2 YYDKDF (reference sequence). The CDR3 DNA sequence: TGTGCCACCAGCAGAGATTCGGCAGGACCTTCCTACGAGCAGTACTTC. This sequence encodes CATSRDSAGPSYEQYF. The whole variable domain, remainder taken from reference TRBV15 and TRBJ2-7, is DAMVIQNPRYQVTQFGKPVTLSCSQTLNHNVMYWYQQKSSQAPKLLFHYYDKDFNNEADTPDNFQSRRPNTSFCFLDIRSPGLGDTAMYLCATSRDSAGPSYEQYFGPGTRLTVT.

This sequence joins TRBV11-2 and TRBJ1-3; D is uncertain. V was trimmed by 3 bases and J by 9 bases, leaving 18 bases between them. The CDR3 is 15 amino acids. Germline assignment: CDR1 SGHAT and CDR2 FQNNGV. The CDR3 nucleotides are TGTGCCAGCAGCTTTGCGTTAGCTGGTGAGAGCACCATATATTTT. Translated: CASSFALAGESTIYF.

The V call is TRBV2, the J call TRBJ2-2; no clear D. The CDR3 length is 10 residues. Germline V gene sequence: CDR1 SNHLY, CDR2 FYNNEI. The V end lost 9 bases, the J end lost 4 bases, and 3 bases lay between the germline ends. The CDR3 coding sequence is TGTGCCAGTAGCACCGGGGAGCTGTTTTTT. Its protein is CASSTGELFF.

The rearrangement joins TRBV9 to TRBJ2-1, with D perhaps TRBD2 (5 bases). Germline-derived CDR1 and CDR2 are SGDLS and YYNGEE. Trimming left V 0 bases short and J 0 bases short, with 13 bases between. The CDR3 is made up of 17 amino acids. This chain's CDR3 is CASSVEVMGSSYNEQFF. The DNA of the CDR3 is TGTGCCAGCAGCGTAGAGGTTATGGGGAGCTCCTACAATGAGCAGTTCTTC.

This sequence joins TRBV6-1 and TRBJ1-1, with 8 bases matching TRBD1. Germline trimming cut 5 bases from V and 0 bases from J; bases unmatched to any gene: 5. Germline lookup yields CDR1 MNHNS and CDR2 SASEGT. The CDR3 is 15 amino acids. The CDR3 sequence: CASSLRQGMNTEAFF. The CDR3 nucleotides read TGTGCCAGCAGTCTCCGACAGGGGATGAACACTGAAGCTTTCTTT.

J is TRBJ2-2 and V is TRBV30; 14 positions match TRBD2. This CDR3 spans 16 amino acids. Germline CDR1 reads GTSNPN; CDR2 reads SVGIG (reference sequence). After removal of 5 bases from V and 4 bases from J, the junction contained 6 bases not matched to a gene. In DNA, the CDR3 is TGTGCCTGGTCTTGGACTAGCGGGAGGTCCACCGGGGAGCTGTTTTTT. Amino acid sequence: CAWSWTSGRSTGELFF.

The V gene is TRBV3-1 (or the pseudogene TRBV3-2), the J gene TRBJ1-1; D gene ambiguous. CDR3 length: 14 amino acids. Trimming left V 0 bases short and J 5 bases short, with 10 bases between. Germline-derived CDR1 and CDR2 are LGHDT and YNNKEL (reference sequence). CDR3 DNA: TGTGCCAGCAGCCAAGAATACAAGTCGACTGAAGCTTTCTTT. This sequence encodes CASSQEYKSTEAFF.

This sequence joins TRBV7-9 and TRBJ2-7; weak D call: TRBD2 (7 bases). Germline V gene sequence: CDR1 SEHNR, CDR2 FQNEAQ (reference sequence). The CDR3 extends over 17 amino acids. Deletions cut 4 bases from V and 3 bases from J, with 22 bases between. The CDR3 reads CASSSRRGRENLYEQYF. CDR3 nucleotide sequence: TGTGCCAGCAGCTCGCGGCGGGGGCGGGAAAATCTCTACGAGCAGTACTTC.

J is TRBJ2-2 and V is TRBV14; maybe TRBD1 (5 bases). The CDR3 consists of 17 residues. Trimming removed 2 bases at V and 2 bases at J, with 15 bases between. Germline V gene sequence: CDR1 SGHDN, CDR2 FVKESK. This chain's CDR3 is CASSQFFATDNTGELFF. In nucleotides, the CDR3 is TGTGCCAGCAGCCAATTTTTTGCGACAGACAACACCGGGGAGCTGTTTTTT. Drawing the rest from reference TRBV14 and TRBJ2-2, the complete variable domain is EAGVTQFPSHSVIEKGQTVTLRCDPISGHDNLYWYRRVMGKEIKFLLHFVKESKQDESGMPNNRFLAERTGGTYSTLKVQPAELEDSGVYFCASSQFFATDNTGELFFGEGSRLTVL.

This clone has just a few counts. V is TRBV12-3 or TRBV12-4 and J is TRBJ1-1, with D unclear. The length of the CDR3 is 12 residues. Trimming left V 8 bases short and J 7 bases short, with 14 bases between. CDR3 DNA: TGTGCCAGCCGGCGGCCGGGGATTGAAGCTTTCTTT. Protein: CASRRPGIEAFF.

DNA for the CDR3: TGCAGCGCGCGAACGGGCGGGAGTACCCACGAGCAGTACTTC. Protein product: CSARTGGSTHEQYF. The V gene is TRBV29-1, the J gene TRBJ2-7; 7 bases match TRBD2. This CDR3 comprises 14 residues. V was pared by 7 bases and J by 5 bases, with 14 bases of the junction left unmatched. Germline assignment: CDR1 SQVTM and CDR2 ANQGSEA.

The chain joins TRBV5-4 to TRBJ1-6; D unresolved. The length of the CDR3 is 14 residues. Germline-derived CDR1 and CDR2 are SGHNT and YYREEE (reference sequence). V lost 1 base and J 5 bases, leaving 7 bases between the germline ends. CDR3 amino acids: CASSLTVDNSPLHF. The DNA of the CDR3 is TGTGCCAGCAGCTTGACAGTCGATAATTCACCCCTCCACTTT. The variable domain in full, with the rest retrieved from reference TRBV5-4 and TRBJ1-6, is ETGVTQSPTHLIKTRGQQVTLRCSSQSGHNTVSWYQQALGQGPQFIFQYYREEENGRGNFPPRFSGLQFPNYSSELNVNALELDDSALYLCASSLTVDNSPLHFGNGTRLTVT.

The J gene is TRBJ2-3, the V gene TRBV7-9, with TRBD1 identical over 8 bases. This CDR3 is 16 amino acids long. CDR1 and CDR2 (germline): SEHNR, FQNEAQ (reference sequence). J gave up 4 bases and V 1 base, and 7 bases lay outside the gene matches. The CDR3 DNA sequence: TGTGCCAGCAGCTTAGGGCACAGGGGGTTCCCAGATACGCAGTATTTT. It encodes CASSLGHRGFPDTQYF.

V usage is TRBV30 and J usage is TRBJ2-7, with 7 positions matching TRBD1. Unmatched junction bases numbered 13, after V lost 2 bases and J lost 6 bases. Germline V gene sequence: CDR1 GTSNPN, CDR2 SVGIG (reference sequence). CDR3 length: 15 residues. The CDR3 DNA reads TGTGCCTGGAGTCCCGACAGGGTGCAAACTCGCGAGCAGTACTTC. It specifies CAWSPDRVQTREQYF. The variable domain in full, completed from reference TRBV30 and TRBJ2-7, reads SQTIHQWPATLVQPVGSPLSLECTVEGTSNPNLYWYRQAAGRGLQLLFYSVGIGQISSEVPQNLSASRPQDRQFILSSKKLLLSDSGFYLCAWSPDRVQTREQYFGPGTRLTVT.

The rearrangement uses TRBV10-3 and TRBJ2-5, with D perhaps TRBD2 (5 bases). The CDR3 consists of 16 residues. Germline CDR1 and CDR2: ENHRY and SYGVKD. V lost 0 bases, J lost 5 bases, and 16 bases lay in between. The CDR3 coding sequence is TGTGCCATCAGTGAGTCGCGATTGGGTGAGCGGGAGACCCAGTACTTC. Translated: CAISESRLGERETQYF.

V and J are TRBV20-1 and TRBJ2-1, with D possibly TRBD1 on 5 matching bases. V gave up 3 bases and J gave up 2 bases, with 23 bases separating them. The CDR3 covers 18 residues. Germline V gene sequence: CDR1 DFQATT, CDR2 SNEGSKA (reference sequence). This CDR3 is CSASPLGSQGRTYNEQFF. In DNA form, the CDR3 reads TGCAGTGCTAGTCCCCTGGGATCTCAGGGAAGGACCTACAATGAGCAGTTCTTC.

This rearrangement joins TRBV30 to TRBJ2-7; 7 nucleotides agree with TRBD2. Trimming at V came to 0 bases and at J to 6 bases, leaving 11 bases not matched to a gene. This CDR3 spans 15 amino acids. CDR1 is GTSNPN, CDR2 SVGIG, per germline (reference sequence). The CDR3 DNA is TGTGCCTGGAGTGTACCGGGGGGACGATCGGGCGAGCAGTACTTC. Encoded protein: CAWSVPGGRSGEQYF.

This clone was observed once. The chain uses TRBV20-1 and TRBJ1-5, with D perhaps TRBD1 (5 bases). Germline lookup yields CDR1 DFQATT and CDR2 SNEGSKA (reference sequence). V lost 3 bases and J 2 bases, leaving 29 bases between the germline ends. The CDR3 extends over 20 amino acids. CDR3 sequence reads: CSASGQSTSGARGGNQPQHF. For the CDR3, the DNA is TGCAGTGCTAGTGGGCAAAGTACCAGTGGGGCCCGGGGGGGCAATCAGCCCCAGCATTTT.

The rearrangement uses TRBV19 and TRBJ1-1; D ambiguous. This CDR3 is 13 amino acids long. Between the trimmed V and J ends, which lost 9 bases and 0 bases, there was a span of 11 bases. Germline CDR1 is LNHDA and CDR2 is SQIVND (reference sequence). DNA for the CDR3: TGTGCCAGCAGGACGGAGATGAACACTGAAGCTTTCTTT. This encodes CASRTEMNTEAFF.

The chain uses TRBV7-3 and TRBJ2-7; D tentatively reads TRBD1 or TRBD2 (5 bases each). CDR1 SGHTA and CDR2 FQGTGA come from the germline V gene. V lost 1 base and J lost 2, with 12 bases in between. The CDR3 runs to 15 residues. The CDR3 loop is CASSLRGSGPYEQYF. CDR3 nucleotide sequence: TGTGCCAGCAGCTTAAGGGGGTCGGGACCCTACGAGCAGTACTTC.

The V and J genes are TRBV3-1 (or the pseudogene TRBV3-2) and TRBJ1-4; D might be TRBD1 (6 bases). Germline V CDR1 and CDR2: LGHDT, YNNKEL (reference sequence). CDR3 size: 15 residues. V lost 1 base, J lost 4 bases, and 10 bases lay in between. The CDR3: CASSQGQAGNEKLFF. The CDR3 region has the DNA TGTGCCAGCAGCCAAGGACAGGCGGGTAATGAAAAACTGTTTTTT.

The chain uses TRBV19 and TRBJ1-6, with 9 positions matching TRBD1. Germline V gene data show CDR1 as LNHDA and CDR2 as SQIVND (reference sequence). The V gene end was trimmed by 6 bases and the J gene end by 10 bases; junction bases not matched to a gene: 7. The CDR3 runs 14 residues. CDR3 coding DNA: TGTGCCAGTAGGACCGGGACAGGGAACTCACCCCTCCACTTT. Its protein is CASRTGTGNSPLHF.

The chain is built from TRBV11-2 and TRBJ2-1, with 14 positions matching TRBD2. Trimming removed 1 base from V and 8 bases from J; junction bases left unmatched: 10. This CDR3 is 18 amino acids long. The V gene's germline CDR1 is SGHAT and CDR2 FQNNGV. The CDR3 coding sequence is TGTGCCAGCAGCTTAGGCCCACTGACTAGCGGGAGGGCGGATGAGCAGTTCTTC. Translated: CASSLGPLTSGRADEQFF.

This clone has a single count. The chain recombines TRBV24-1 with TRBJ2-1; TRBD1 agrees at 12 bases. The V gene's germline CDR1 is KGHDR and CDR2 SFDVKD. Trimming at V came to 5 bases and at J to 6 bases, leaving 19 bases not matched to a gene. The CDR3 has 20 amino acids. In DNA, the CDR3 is TGTGCCACCAGTGGAAGGGACAGGGGGCATTCCGGGTCCACAATCAATGAGCAGTTCTTC. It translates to CATSGRDRGHSGSTINEQFF.

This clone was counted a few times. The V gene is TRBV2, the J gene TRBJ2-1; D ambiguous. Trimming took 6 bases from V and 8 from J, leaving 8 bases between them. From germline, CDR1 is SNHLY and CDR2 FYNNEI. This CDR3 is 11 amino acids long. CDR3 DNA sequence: TGTGCCAGCAGGTTCATCGATGAGCAGTTCTTC. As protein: CASRFIDEQFF.